These T cell receptor beta chains were read from a single sample in a study of identifying expanded T cells in peripheral blood. Repertoires were generated with immunoSEQ multiplex PCR, while TCRdb's copy carries only in-frame clones and drops some. The table includes approximately 63,000 clones, approximately 87% detected once. Sequencing used blood. The receptors come from a person between 18 and 75 years old in good health. Both conserved end residues are trimmed from each CDR3. The D gene is left open where the match is weak.

>TRBJ1-2|TRBV11-2|.|12
ASSPAGRLYGYT
>TRBJ1-3|TRBV19|.|13
ASSTGQASGNTIY
>TRBJ2-7|TRBV29-1|TRBD1|12
SVARTGEPYEQY
>TRBJ2-2|TRBV5-6|.|12
ASRKNRDTGELF
>TRBJ2-2|TRBV18|TRBD2|14
ASFTPSSGNTGELF
>TRBJ2-1|TRBV9|.|10
ASSVEVSEQF
>TRBJ2-5|TRBV30|TRBD2|14
AWSVGTSARSETQY
>TRBJ2-3|TRBV4-3|.|14
ASSQDTSFSADTQY
>TRBJ2-1|TRBV27|.|12
ASSFLLGDNEQF
>TRBJ2-6|TRBV4-1|TRBD2|16
ASSQGAGGRLGANVLT
>TRBJ2-1|TRBV19|.|11
ASRTGTSRGQF
>TRBJ2-3|TRBV6-4|TRBD1|14
ASSDAPGTGDNTQY
>TRBJ2-5|TRBV30|.|10
AWRALGETQY
>TRBJ2-7|TRBV10-3|TRBD1|13
AISETTGGSHEQY
>TRBJ1-2|TRBV5-1|.|13
ASSLDPRGPSGYT
>TRBJ2-4|TRBV5-4|.|11
ASSPDSKNIQY
>TRBJ2-3|TRBV15|TRBD1|13
ATSTGTGGTDTQY
>TRBJ1-3|TRBV29-1|.|10
SARDVGNTIY
>TRBJ2-1|TRBV9|.|14
ASSAWQGSTYNEQF
>TRBJ2-2|TRBV10-2|.|10
ASNPVTGELF
>TRBJ2-1|TRBV29-1|TRBD2|14
SAIGSSGQNYNEQF
>TRBJ1-1|TRBV10-3|TRBD1|12
AIITTGENTEAF
>TRBJ2-1|TRBV18|.|13
ASSPLTRGTDEQF
>TRBJ2-3|TRBV9|.|12
ASGTLNPTDTQY
>TRBJ2-3|TRBV30|.|12
AWSKQGSTDTQY
>TRBJ2-5|TRBV5-1|.|12
ASSLAVRAETQY
>TRBJ1-2|TRBV28|.|10
ASCPLPPGYT
>TRBJ2-2|TRBV5-1|TRBD2|15
ASSRTPGLAGGGELF
>TRBJ2-1|TRBV5-4|TRBD2|10
ASSPGLGEQF
>TRBJ2-7|TRBV6-4|.|11
ASSDSNSGEQY
>TRBJ1-3|TRBV28|TRBD1|13
ASSRTGFGWNTIY
>TRBJ2-7|TRBV11-2|.|12
ASSPRGVPYEQY
>TRBJ2-3|TRBV6-1|TRBD2|13
ASSRPGLGTDTQY
>TRBJ1-1|TRBV7-9|.|9
ASSTKGEAF
>TRBJ2-6|TRBV6-4|.|12
ASSDGSGANVLT
>TRBJ2-5|TRBV6-4|TRBD2|12
ASSEVAGEGTQY
>TRBJ1-4|TRBV5-1|.|12
ASSPLASNEKLF
>TRBJ1-5|TRBV6-1|TRBD1|12
ASSDGTGVQPQH
>TRBJ2-2|TRBV9|.|10
ASSLLTGELF
>TRBJ2-1|TRBV7-2|.|15
ASSPDSSASSYNEQF
>TRBJ2-3|TRBV11-2|TRBD2|13
ASSSSGRAGDTQY
>TRBJ2-1|TRBV29-1|.|11
SVVPNEYNEQF